The sequence of this T cell receptor beta chain was determined in a study of T cell responses to AZD1222 COVID-19 vaccine. V lost 5 bases to trimming and J lost 0 bases, with 18 bases between them. The CDR3 has 17 residues. CDR1 and CDR2 (germline): SEHNR, FQNEAQ (reference sequence). Whole-study findings and limits: Increases in Spike-specific TCR breadth and depth were seen after two AZD1222 doses. Spike was spanned by vaccine-associated CD4 TCRs, with dominance at 160-218 and 743-854.

About this clone itself: Its antigen remains unknown.

Data came from immunoSEQ multiplex PCR; TCRdb stores just in-frame clones and leaves some out. The top ten hold approximately 3.1% of the sample, which has around 130,000 clones, approximately 93% seen once. The receptor's source is an adult in good health. The chain links TRBV7-9 to TRBJ2-3; unclear D gene. This specimen consisted of peripheral blood, obtained on day 0 of AZD1222 vaccination. The CDR3 region is CASSSPQRRSSTDTQYF. The CDR3 DNA is TGTGCCAGCAGCAGTCCTCAACGCAGATCTAGCACAGATACGCAGTATTTT.